Listed below are T cell receptor beta chains from one sample, sequenced in a study of CD8+CD57+ T cells in acquired aplastic anemia. TCRdb processed the reads anew with MiXCR; each CDR3 protein has one entry. The sample carries over 150,000 distinct CDR3 sequences, around 63% recorded once. The sample taken for sequencing was sorted CD4+, CD8+, or CD8+CD57+ T cells (not recorded which) from PBMCs. The receptors derive from a human donor with aplastic anemia. Both conserved end residues are part of each CDR3. The D gene is left open where the match is weak. Some rows have no size entry. The others give once, few or many, or a class for an expanded clone.

j_gene | v_gene | abundance | d_gene | CDR3aa | CDR3nt
TRBJ1-3 | TRBV29-1 | few | . | CSVEVGDTIYF | TGCAGCGTTGAAGTGGGAGACACCATATATTTT
TRBJ1-4 | TRBV7-9 | . | . | CASSLAERREKLFF | TGTGCCAGCAGCTTAGCGGAAAGACGTGAAAAACTGTTTTTT
TRBJ2-7 | TRBV15 | once | . | CATSRGGASYEQYF | TGTGCCACCAGCAGAGGGGGGGCCTCCTACGAGCAGTACTTC
TRBJ2-1 | TRBV6-2/TRBV6-3 | . | TRBD2 | CASSYPGLVEGKEQFF | TGTGCCAGCAGTTACCCCGGACTAGTTGAGGGAAAAGAGCAGTTCTTC
TRBJ2-1 | TRBV24-1 | . | . | CATGNRDKFLDEQFF | TGTGCCACTGGGAACCGGGACAAATTCCTCGATGAGCAGTTCTTC
TRBJ2-7 | TRBV20-1 | . | . | CTGHSYEQYF | TGCACTGGCCACTCCTACGAGCAGTACTTC
TRBJ2-5 | TRBV9 | . | TRBD2 | CASSARGEQETQYF | TGTGCCAGCAGCGCCCGGGGGGAACAAGAGACCCAGTACTTC
TRBJ1-1 | TRBV12-3/TRBV12-4 | . | . | CASTRGGIEAFF | TGTGCCAGCACGCGCGGGGGGATTGAAGCTTTCTTT
TRBJ2-7 | TRBV2 | . | . | CASSALRGGAYEQYF | TGTGCCAGCAGCGCCCTGAGGGGGGGAGCCTACGAGCAGTACTTC
TRBJ2-7 | TRBV20-1 | many | . | CSAPKIGKSYEQYF | TGCAGTGCTCCTAAGATTGGGAAGTCCTACGAGCAGTACTTC
TRBJ2-3 | TRBV2 | . | . | CASSTIEAATDTQYF | TGTGCCAGCAGTACCATTGAGGCGGCCACAGATACGCAGTATTTT
TRBJ2-7 | TRBV7-3 | . | . | CASSHRVGEQYF | TGTGCCAGCAGCCACAGGGTGGGAGAGCAATACTTC
TRBJ2-1 | TRBV7-2 | . | TRBD2 | CASRRGSYNEQFF | TGTGCCAGCAGGCGGGGGTCCTACAATGAGCAGTTCTTC